The source of this TCR beta chain is a study of cytomegalovirus exposure and HLA in healthy donors. Study conclusions and caveats: The authors listed some 160 TCR beta chains as cytomegalovirus-associated.

PCR employed 60 Vbeta and 13 Jbeta primers. Data came from immunoSEQ multiplex PCR; TCRdb stores just in-frame clones and leaves some out. The table shows 150,000 to 200,000 clones, with 77% occurring only once. Notes on this clone: The antigen is undetermined.

Trimming took off 3 bases at V and 1 base at J, with 12 bases between the two ends. Germline-derived CDR1 and CDR2 are KGHSH and LQKENI. The CDR3 consists of 15 residues. The V gene is TRBV18, the J gene TRBJ1-1; no reliable D call. Input material: PBMCs. The TCR comes from a woman aged 25 to 45 in good health and CMV-seropositive. As DNA, the CDR3 is TGTGCCAGCTCACCCCAACCGACGGGGAACACTGAAGCTTTCTTT. Its protein is CASSPQPTGNTEAFF. Together with reference TRBV18 and TRBJ1-1, the CDR3 gives the full variable domain: NAGVMQNPRHLVRRRGQEARLRCSPMKGHSHVYWYRQLPEEGLKFMVYLQKENIIDESGMPKERFSAEFPKEGPSILRIQQVVRGDSAAYFCASSPQPTGNTEAFFGQGTRLTVV.